The 7 T cell receptor beta chains listed next were all sequenced from one sample in a study of blood T cell repertoires in COVID-19. Clones were sequenced by immunoSEQ multiplex PCR, and TCRdb holds only the in-frame ones, with some missing. This sample has around 250,000 clones; approximately 85% occur once, and the top ten carry 9.1%. Material: PBMCs or T cells enriched from blood (not recorded which). These receptors all come from a woman aged 50 to 65 with acute COVID-19.

The table lists this clone with a few counts. The rearrangement links TRBV7-2 to TRBJ1-2, with unresolved D. With 4 bases removed from V and 2 bases from J, the gap between germline ends came to 14 bases. The CDR3 has 15 amino acids. Germline V CDR1 and CDR2: SGHTA, FQGNSA. The CDR3 reads CASSWPGNQNYGYTF. The CDR3 bases are TGTGCCAGCAGCTGGCCAGGCAATCAAAACTATGGCTACACCTTC.

This sequence joins TRBV7-9 and TRBJ1-1, with TRBD1 as a possible D gene (5 bases). This CDR3 region has 15 residues. V was clipped by 2 bases and J by 7 bases, with 17 bases between them. The germline gives CDR1 SEHNR, CDR2 FQNEAQ (reference sequence). The CDR3 sequence: CASSLLLSLGGEAFF. CDR3 DNA: TGTGCCAGCAGCTTATTGTTATCGTTGGGGGGTGAAGCTTTCTTT.

The V gene is TRBV7-3, the J gene TRBJ1-4; 8 bases match TRBD1. The germline gives CDR1 SGHTA, CDR2 FQGTGA. V lost 5 bases, J lost 5 bases, and 7 bases stayed unmatched. The CDR3 is 15 residues long. The CDR3 DNA is TGTGCCAGCAGCCCGGGGACAGGCTGGAATGAAAAACTGTTTTTT. Encoded protein: CASSPGTGWNEKLFF.

The chain uses TRBV5-4 and TRBJ1-5, with TRBD1 matching 8 bases. J was trimmed by 3 bases and V by 7 bases; bases with no gene match: 15. This CDR3 region has 17 residues. Germline V gene data show CDR1 as SGHNT and CDR2 as YYREEE (reference sequence). The CDR3 sequence is CASHPRGRIPSNQPQHF. CDR3 DNA sequence: TGTGCCAGCCACCCCAGGGGGCGGATTCCCTCCAATCAGCCCCAGCATTTT.

Note on this clone: Distinct nucleotide sequences in the sample also encode this CDR3. This chain connects TRBV7-9 to TRBJ1-1; 7 bases map to TRBD1. CDR3 size: 14 residues. Germline assignment: CDR1 SEHNR and CDR2 FQNEAQ (reference sequence). The J segment lost 3 bases and the V segment lost 1 base, leaving 2 bases of the junction unmatched. DNA for the CDR3: TGTGCCAGCAGCTTAGGCAGGGGGGACACTGAAGCTTTCTTT. Translation gives CASSLGRGDTEAFF.

This sequence joins TRBV30 and TRBJ2-7; the D gene is possibly TRBD1 (6 bases). The V end was cut by 3 bases, the J end by 4 bases, with 7 bases between. Germline lookup yields CDR1 GTSNPN and CDR2 SVGIG (reference sequence). The CDR3 has 11 residues. This CDR3 is CAWRQGYEQYF. Here the CDR3 DNA reads TGTGCCTGGAGACAGGGTTACGAGCAGTACTTC.

This sequence joins TRBV7-2 and TRBJ2-3; D perhaps matches TRBD1 (5 bases). Germline V gene sequence: CDR1 SGHTA, CDR2 FQGNSA. CDR3 size: 16 residues. Trimming stripped 3 bases from V and 0 bases from J, with 13 bases between. CDR3: CASSFWGRASTDTQYF. The CDR3 DNA sequence: TGTGCCAGCAGCTTCTGGGGCAGGGCTAGCACAGATACGCAGTATTTT.